These 27 T cell receptor beta chains originate from one sample sequenced in a study of cytomegalovirus exposure and HLA in healthy donors. PCR amplification relied on 60 Vbeta primers (plus 13 Jbeta primers). Method: immunoSEQ multiplex PCR; TCRdb's copy keeps in-frame clones and lacks some. Among more than 90,000 clones listed, roughly 74% were seen once. Input material: PBMCs. The origin of the receptors is a young woman in good health and CMV-seronegative.

The chain employs TRBV5-1 and TRBJ2-1; TRBD1 matches 7 bases. Germline CDR1 SGHRS, CDR2 YFSETQ. The CDR3 has 16 amino acids. The ends lost 3 bases at V and 2 bases at J; junction bases unmatched: 8. This CDR3 is CASSSGQVGAYNEQFF. The CDR3 DNA follows: TGCGCCAGCAGCTCCGGACAGGTGGGGGCCTACAATGAGCAGTTCTTC.

J is TRBJ1-1 and V is TRBV25-1, with D possibly TRBD1 on 5 matching bases. The CDR3 contains 14 residues. Germline V gene sequence: CDR1 MGHDK, CDR2 SYGVNS. V was clipped by 5 bases and J by 6 bases, with 16 bases between them. DNA of the CDR3: TGTGCCAGCAGTATAGGCGGCAGGGTGTCTGAAGCTTTCTTT. Translating gives CASSIGGRVSEAFF.

This clone appeared a single time. The V gene is TRBV7-2, the J gene TRBJ1-3; D might be TRBD1 (5 bases). CDR1 SGHTA and CDR2 FQGNSA come from the germline V gene. V lost 2 bases to trimming and J lost 0 bases, with 11 bases between them. The CDR3 extends over 16 amino acids. CDR3: CASSLRGSTSGNTIYF. The CDR3 nucleotides read TGTGCCAGCAGCTTAAGGGGTTCAACCTCTGGAAACACCATATATTTT.

The chain couples TRBV6-5 to TRBJ1-3, with TRBD1 matching 9 bases. The J segment lost 2 bases and the V segment lost 9 bases, leaving 5 bases of the junction unmatched. Germline V gene sequence: CDR1 MNHEY, CDR2 SVGAGI. This CDR3 has 14 amino acids. As DNA, the CDR3 is TGTGCCAGTCGGGACAGGGTAACTGGAAACACCATATATTTT. As protein: CASRDRVTGNTIYF.

The V gene is TRBV9, the J gene TRBJ2-2, with TRBD2 identical over 9 bases. The CDR3 extends over 18 amino acids. J was trimmed by 0 bases and V by 5 bases; bases with no gene match: 11. Germline-derived CDR1 and CDR2 are SGDLS and YYNGEE. This CDR3 reads CASSGASGAFANTGELFF. CDR3 bases: TGTGCCAGCAGTGGGGCTAGCGGGGCCTTCGCGAACACCGGGGAGCTGTTTTTT.

The CDR3 is CASSGRRELNTEAFF. CDR3 DNA: TGTGCCAGCAGCGGGCGCAGGGAATTGAACACTGAAGCTTTCTTT. The rearrangement uses TRBV7-2 and TRBJ1-1, with a possible D match to TRBD1 (5 bases). CDR3 length: 15 amino acids. Germline CDR1 is SGHTA and CDR2 is FQGNSA. Trimming left V 5 bases short and J 0 bases short, with 13 bases between.

The DNA for the CDR3 is TGTGCCAGCAGCGGACAGGGAAACACCGGGGAGCTGTTTTTT. Translation: CASSGQGNTGELFF. V is TRBV6-6 and J is TRBJ2-2; 8 bases line up with TRBD1. The ends lost 6 bases at V and 2 bases at J; junction bases unmatched: 2. The CDR3 spans 14 residues. Germline lookup yields CDR1 MNHNY and CDR2 SVGAGI (reference sequence).

This chain joins TRBV5-1 and TRBJ1-3, with a tentative D call TRBD1 (6 bases). The V gene's germline CDR1 is SGHRS and CDR2 YFSETQ. The CDR3 runs 16 residues. V was cut by 4 bases and J by 0 bases, with 14 bases left in between. The CDR3 coding sequence is TGCGCCAGCAGCACCACGACAGGTTTCTCTGGAAACACCATATATTTT. Amino acids: CASSTTTGFSGNTIYF.

V and J are TRBV19 and TRBJ1-2, with 9 bases lining up with TRBD1. Germline V gene sequence: CDR1 LNHDA, CDR2 SQIVND (reference sequence). This CDR3 comprises 14 residues. With 7 bases clipped from V and 0 bases from J, the junction kept 3 bases outside the gene matches. The CDR3 reads CASTTGGTNYGYTF. The CDR3 DNA is TGTGCCAGTACGACAGGGGGTACTAACTATGGCTACACCTTC.

As concerns this clone: The sample carries other DNA sequences with the same CDR3. The rearrangement links TRBV19 to TRBJ1-1, with a weak D call TRBD1 (6 bases). The CDR3 spans 13 residues. Germline V gives CDR1 LNHDA, CDR2 SQIVND (reference sequence). Trimming left V 5 bases short and J 0 bases short, with 7 bases between. As DNA, the CDR3 is TGTGCCAGTAGTCAGGGGCTGAACACTGAAGCTTTCTTT. It codes for CASSQGLNTEAFF.

The chain uses TRBV15 and TRBJ1-1, with D tentatively TRBD1 (6 bases). The germline CDR1 and CDR2 sequences are LNHNV and YYDKDF (reference sequence). The CDR3 runs to 14 residues. The V and J ends lost 5 bases and 5 bases respectively, with 15 bases between them. In nucleotides, the CDR3 is TGTGCCACCAGCCGCAGGGGTGGTGTTACTGAAGCTTTCTTT. It translates to CATSRRGGVTEAFF.

J is TRBJ1-3 and V is TRBV30; no reliable D call. Germline V CDR1 and CDR2: GTSNPN, SVGIG (reference sequence). V shed 3 bases and J shed 0 bases, with 6 bases lying between them. The CDR3 contains 13 residues. The CDR3 spells CAWSGFSGNTIYF. CDR3 coding DNA: TGTGCCTGGAGCGGGTTCTCTGGAAACACCATATATTTT.

This clone has only one observation. For the CDR3, the DNA is TGTGCCAGCAGCTTAGGCTTTGGGACAGGGAAGGGCCAGCCCCAGCATTTT. Protein product: CASSLGFGTGKGQPQHF. The chain employs TRBV7-2 and TRBJ1-5; TRBD1 aligns across 9 bases. Germline lookup yields CDR1 SGHTA and CDR2 FQGNSA. After removal of 1 base from V and 7 bases from J, the junction contained 11 bases not matched to a gene. The length of the CDR3 is 17 residues. The full variable domain, completed using reference TRBV7-2 and TRBJ1-5, is GAGVSQSPSNKVTEKGKDVELRCDPISGHTALYWYRQSLGQGLEFLIYFQGNSAPDKSGLPSDRFSAERTGGSVSTLTIQRTQQEDSAVYLCASSLGFGTGKGQPQHFGDGTRLSIL.

The chain employs TRBV2 and TRBJ1-2, with 7 nucleotides matching TRBD1. The CDR3 consists of 14 residues. V shed 2 bases and J 1 base; nucleotides not matched to a gene: 1. The germline V gene encodes CDR1 SNHLY and CDR2 FYNNEI. This chain's CDR3 is CASSEYRGNYGYTF. CDR3 DNA: TGTGCCAGCAGTGAATACAGGGGTAACTATGGCTACACCTTC.

V is TRBV27 and J is TRBJ2-4, with TRBD2 matching over 7 bases. This CDR3 spans 15 amino acids. Germline lookup yields CDR1 MNHEY and CDR2 SMNVEV (reference sequence). With 7 bases clipped from V and 9 bases from J, the junction kept 15 bases outside the gene matches. CDR3 coding DNA: TGTGCCAGCACTTCGCCCCCACAGCGGGAAACCATTCAGTACTTC. Translating gives CASTSPPQRETIQYF.

The chain joins TRBV15 to TRBJ1-5; 8 bases are a match to TRBD1. With 1 base clipped from V and 1 base from J, the junction kept 6 bases outside the gene matches. Germline lookup yields CDR1 LNHNV and CDR2 YYDKDF (reference sequence). This CDR3 comprises 17 residues. Written as DNA, the CDR3 is TGTGCCACCAGCAGAGGCAGGGGGCGTTGGAGCAATCAGCCCCAGCATTTT. Translation gives CATSRGRGRWSNQPQHF.

This rearrangement joins TRBV12-5 to TRBJ1-2, with D perhaps TRBD1 (5 bases). Deletions cut 6 bases from V and 8 bases from J, with 13 bases between. CDR1 and CDR2 (germline): LGHNT, FRNRAP. This CDR3 comprises 12 residues. The DNA of the CDR3 is TGTGCTAGTGGGCCAGGGTCGGACGGCTACACCTTC. The encoded protein is CASGPGSDGYTF.

This clone came up a few times. CDR3 amino acids: CASSSGGLDEKLFF. DNA of the CDR3: TGTGCCAGCAGTTCCGGGGGGCTGGATGAAAAACTGTTTTTT. The genes are TRBV6-5 and TRBJ1-4, with a possible D match to TRBD1 (6 bases). The ends were cut back, 4 bases at V and 6 bases at J, with 12 bases in the middle. There are 14 residues in the CDR3. Germline loops: CDR1 MNHEY, CDR2 SVGAGI.

The chain couples TRBV4-2 to TRBJ1-5; D gene uncertain. From germline, CDR1 is LGHNA and CDR2 YNFKEQ. V lost 0 bases and J 7 bases, leaving 7 bases between the germline ends. CDR3 length: 13 amino acids. The CDR3 DNA reads TGTGCCAGCAGCCAAGATCGGTACCAGCCCCAGCATTTT. Amino acids: CASSQDRYQPQHF.

The chain recombines TRBV6-5 with TRBJ2-1, with 8 bases that match TRBD2. The CDR3 sequence is 15 residues long. Germline trimming cut 5 bases from V and 8 bases from J; bases unmatched to any gene: 11. Looked up from germline, CDR1 is MNHEY and CDR2 is SVGAGI. The CDR3 nucleotides read TGTGCCAGCAGTCATACTAGCGGACTGGGAGATGAGCAGTTCTTC. Translated: CASSHTSGLGDEQFF.

The chain has TRBV5-1 and TRBJ2-7, with 14 positions matching TRBD2. The CDR3 contains 15 residues. The germline V gene has CDR1 SGHRS and CDR2 YFSETQ. J lost 4 bases, V lost 0 bases, and 0 bases had no gene match. The CDR3 region has the DNA TGCGCCAGCAGCTTGGGACTAGCGGGAGGGTACGAGCAGTACTTC. As protein: CASSLGLAGGYEQYF.

The DNA of the CDR3 is TGTGCCAGCTCACCCCGGGAGGGGGTAGACACTGAAGCTTTCTTT. Translated: CASSPREGVDTEAFF. The V and J genes are TRBV18 and TRBJ1-1, with a possible D match to TRBD1 (6 bases). V shed 3 bases and J shed 3 bases, with 14 bases lying between them. Germline assignment: CDR1 KGHSH and CDR2 LQKENI. The CDR3 totals 15 residues.

The V and J genes are TRBV5-4 and TRBJ2-7; 7 bases are a match to TRBD1. Unmatched junction bases numbered 15, after V lost 1 base and J lost 2 bases. Germline V gene data show CDR1 as SGHNT and CDR2 as YYREEE (reference sequence). The CDR3 runs 18 residues. CDR3 bases: TGTGCCAGCAGCTTGTGGGTTTACGGGACAGAAGGGCCCTACGAGCAGTACTTC. It encodes CASSLWVYGTEGPYEQYF. The complete variable domain, with remaining parts taken from reference TRBV5-4 and TRBJ2-7, reads ETGVTQSPTHLIKTRGQQVTLRCSSQSGHNTVSWYQQALGQGPQFIFQYYREEENGRGNFPPRFSGLQFPNYSSELNVNALELDDSALYLCASSLWVYGTEGPYEQYFGPGTRLTVT.

This clone was seen only a few times. This chain joins TRBV7-6 and TRBJ2-1; 7 positions match TRBD2. After removal of 1 base from V and 9 bases from J, the junction contained 9 bases not matched to a gene. This CDR3 region has 15 residues. The germline V gene encodes CDR1 SGHVS and CDR2 FNYEAQ. The CDR3 DNA reads as TGTGCCAGCAGCTTAGGACTAGCCGGGCATGGTGAGCAGTTCTTC. Translating gives CASSLGLAGHGEQFF.

This chain joins TRBV11-1 and TRBJ2-5; the D gene is possibly TRBD1 (5 bases). The V end was cut by 1 base, the J end by 3 bases, with 12 bases between. From germline, CDR1 is SGHAT and CDR2 FQDESV (reference sequence). The CDR3 consists of 15 residues. This CDR3 is CASSLVPREEETQYF. DNA of the CDR3: TGTGCCAGCAGCTTAGTCCCCAGGGAAGAAGAGACCCAGTACTTC.

The chain uses TRBV7-6 and TRBJ1-4, with 7 bases aligning to TRBD1. Germline CDR1 SGHVS, CDR2 FNYEAQ. J lost 5 bases, V lost 5 bases, and 5 bases had no gene match. The length of the CDR3 is 14 residues. CDR3 sequence reads: CASSPRQGNEKLFF. The DNA of the CDR3 is TGTGCCAGCAGCCCCAGACAGGGAAATGAAAAACTGTTTTTT.

This rearrangement joins TRBV6-5 to TRBJ1-5; D might be TRBD1 (5 bases). The CDR3 loop spans 15 amino acids. Germline V gene lookup returns CDR1 MNHEY and CDR2 SVGAGI. With 0 bases removed from V and 1 base from J, the gap between germline ends came to 7 bases. The CDR3 DNA follows: TGTGCCAGCAGTTACTCGAGACAGAGCAATCAGCCCCAGCATTTT. This encodes CASSYSRQSNQPQHF.